The sequence of this TCR beta chain was determined in a study of T-cell reconstitution after alpha-beta-depleted transplantation in children. Study-wide results and limits: The study reportedly traced alpha-beta T cells about two months after transplant to several hundred expanded graft clones. Elevated TCRbeta diversity at day 60 was traced, in some patients, to surviving recipient T cells and thymic progenitors. One year after transplant, T-cell counts and diversity came mostly from newly produced T cells.

This clonotype was seen ten or more times. Antigen unknown. TCRbeta library construction was performed incorporating unique molecular identifiers. TCRdb processed the PCR reads anew with MiXCR; each CDR3 protein has one entry. The sample contains a few hundred thousand distinct CDR3 sequences, over 10% of which appear only once. The sequence was collected from a male patient aged 10-17 years who had a stem cell transplant for acute myeloid leukemia, so the T cells may come from the graft donor. The starting material was PBMCs, mostly from graft donor cells, obtained 360 days after TCRalphabeta/CD19-depleted stem cell transplant.

The CDR3 DNA reads TGTGCCAGCAGCTCCATAGCGGGAGAAGGCTCCTACGAGCAGTACTTC. It yields the protein CASSSIAGEGSYEQYF. V gene TRBV7-9 combines with J gene TRBJ2-7; 9 bases line up with TRBD2. Germline CDR1 reads SEHNR; CDR2 reads FQNEAQ (reference sequence). The CDR3 loop spans 16 amino acids. Unmatched junction bases numbered 7, after V lost 4 bases and J lost 0 bases. Combining the CDR3 with reference TRBV7-9 and TRBJ2-7 gives the whole variable domain DTGVSQNPRHKITKRGQNVTFRCDPISEHNRLYWYRQTLGQGPEFLTYFQNEAQLEKSRLLSDRFSAERPKGSFSTLEIQRTEQGDSAMYLCASSSIAGEGSYEQYFGPGTRLTVT.